What follows is one TCR beta chain and its context. Its antigen is undetermined. The authors made TCR beta libraries using UMI-labeled 5' RACE. TCRdb re-called the 5' RACE reads and shows each CDR3 protein once, DNA omitted. The listing contains roughly 9,800 distinct CDR3 sequences. The CDR3 runs to 16 residues. CDR1 PRHDT and CDR2 FYEKMQ come from the germline V gene (reference sequence). The data are from a study of human CD8 memory T cell subsets. Broader study findings: Chao1 estimates suggested stem-like memory T cells exceeded precursor exhausted T cells in diversity. Sequencing was limited to the T cell receptor beta chain.

TSTEM denoted stem-like memory CD8+ T cells, and these cells were CCR7+ PD-1- TIGIT-. The sample comprised CD8+ stem-like memory T cells (TSCM and TCM) sorted from PBMCs. Indicated subset: stem-like memory CD8 T cells (TSTEM), CCR7+ PD-1- TIGIT-. This sequence was found in a human donor in good health. The chain employs TRBV13 and TRBJ2-1; the TCRdb call, TRBD1, lacks DNA for checking. The CDR3 loop is CASSLSARGIWNEQFF.